A selection of T cell receptor beta chains follows, all from one sample in a study of control samples from healthy donors and cancer patients. TCRdb keeps only in-frame clones here, not all; method: immunoSEQ multiplex PCR. The sample comprises roughly 130,000 clones, under 95% of which are singletons, and 1.7% rests with the top ten. The material sequenced was PBMCs. The receptors stem from a man aged 50-60 years with head and neck cancer. Each CDR3 is given with its conserved first and last residue. D genes are given only for firm matches. Size values are once, few and many counts, or a class for expanded clones, and some rows have none.

V,size,J,D,CDR3,DNA
TRBV19,-,TRBJ1-5,TRBD1,CASSDRGIGDQPQHF,TGTGCCAGTAGTGACAGGGGCATAGGGGATCAGCCCCAGCATTTT
TRBV5-1,-,TRBJ2-1,TRBD1,CASSFGTGNGEQFF,TGCGCCAGCAGCTTCGGGACAGGGAACGGTGAGCAGTTCTTC
TRBV24-1,-,TRBJ2-7,TRBD1,CATSDNRGSYEQYF,TGTGCCACCAGTGATAACAGGGGCTCCTACGAGCAGTACTTC
TRBV11-2,-,TRBJ2-1,TRBD1,CASSSDRGNEQFF,TGTGCCAGCAGCTCGGACAGGGGCAATGAGCAGTTCTTC
TRBV30,once,TRBJ1-5,-,CAWSRQGSQPQHF,TGTGCCTGGAGTAGGCAGGGGTCCCAGCCCCAGCATTTT
TRBV5-4,-,TRBJ1-3,-,CASSLDGNTIYF,TGTGCCAGCAGCTTGGACGGAAACACCATATATTTT
TRBV6-5,-,TRBJ1-1,-,CASSRKRTSGAFF,TGTGCCAGCAGCCGAAAGAGGACCTCTGGGGCTTTCTTT
TRBV11-2,-,TRBJ2-7,-,CASSRSDTTYEQYF,TGTGCCAGCAGCCGATCGGACACAACATACGAGCAGTACTTC
TRBV7-6,-,TRBJ2-7,-,CASSLDRGGQYF,TGTGCCAGCAGCTTAGACAGGGGGGGGCAGTACTTC
TRBV5-1,-,TRBJ2-5,-,CASSWVDWETQYF,TGCGCCAGCAGCTGGGTCGATTGGGAGACCCAGTACTTC
TRBV18,-,TRBJ1-2,TRBD1,CASSPGTGQGKGYTF,TGTGCCAGCTCACCAGGGACAGGGCAAGGGAAAGGCTACACCTTC
TRBV30,-,TRBJ2-3,-,CAWRTYQRNTQYF,TGTGCCTGGAGGACTTATCAGCGAAATACGCAGTATTTT
TRBV6-5,-,TRBJ1-2,TRBD1,CASRATGGENYGYTF,TGTGCCAGCAGAGCGACAGGGGGCGAGAATTATGGCTACACCTTC
TRBV7-2,once,TRBJ2-5,TRBD2,CASSPRTSGGNGETQYF,TGTGCCAGCAGCCCTCGGACTAGCGGGGGAAATGGGGAGACCCAGTACTTC
TRBV2,-,TRBJ2-7,-,CASSRNEQYF,TGTGCCAGCAGTAGAAACGAGCAGTACTTC
TRBV6-6,-,TRBJ1-1,-,CASSFVPTEAFF,TGTGCCAGCAGTTTCGTCCCCACTGAAGCTTTCTTT
TRBV15,-,TRBJ1-5,-,CATSRARGGIQPQHF,TGTGCCACCAGCAGAGCCCGGGGAGGGATTCAGCCCCAGCATTTT
TRBV19,-,TRBJ1-2,-,CASSIDGGYGYTF,TGTGCCAGTAGTATAGACGGAGGGTATGGCTACACCTTC
TRBV28,-,TRBJ1-2,-,CASSPQARGYTF,TGTGCCAGCAGTCCACAGGCTCGGGGCTACACCTTC
TRBV27,-,TRBJ2-4,-,CASGRVFDIQYF,TGTGCCAGCGGGCGGGTGTTTGACATTCAGTACTTC
TRBV5-1,-,TRBJ1-2,-,CDPRPPHNYGYTF,TGCGATCCCCGGCCCCCTCATAACTATGGCTACACCTTC
TRBV18,-,TRBJ2-7,-,CASSPPARYYEQYF,TGTGCCAGCTCACCACCGGCCCGCTACTACGAGCAGTACTTC
TRBV9,-,TRBJ1-4,TRBD1,CASSPSRTGEKLFF,TGTGCCAGCAGCCCTAGTCGGACAGGTGAAAAACTGTTTTTT
TRBV6-6,-,TRBJ2-5,-,CASSYPTSLGTQYF,TGTGCCAGCAGTTACCCCACTAGCTTGGGGACCCAGTACTTC
TRBV5-5,-,TRBJ1-5,-,CASSFGGGFNQPQHF,TGTGCCAGCAGCTTTGGAGGAGGGTTCAATCAGCCCCAGCATTTT
TRBV9,-,TRBJ2-5,-,CASSVTSGGGSETQYF,TGTGCCAGCAGCGTGACTAGTGGGGGAGGATCAGAGACCCAGTACTTC
TRBV29-1,-,TRBJ2-3,-,CSVDSSAVGEDTQYF,TGCAGCGTTGATAGCTCCGCAGTGGGAGAAGATACGCAGTATTTT
TRBV6-2/TRBV6-3,-,TRBJ1-5,TRBD1,CASSSWGQGGDQPQHF,TGTGCCAGCAGCTCGTGGGGACAGGGAGGAGATCAGCCCCAGCATTTT
TRBV28,-,TRBJ1-4,-,CATGGHTNEKLFF,TGTGCCACCGGGGGGCACACTAATGAAAAACTGTTTTTT
TRBV7-9,-,TRBJ2-1,TRBD1,CASSLAGTGWDEQFF,TGTGCCAGCAGCTTAGCGGGGACAGGGTGGGATGAGCAGTTCTTC
TRBV25-1,-,TRBJ2-3,-,CASSESRVADTQYF,TGTGCCAGCAGTGAATCTAGGGTAGCAGATACGCAGTATTTT
TRBV5-1,once,TRBJ2-7,-,CASSFQGEQYF,TGCGCCAGCAGCTTCCAGGGCGAGCAGTACTTC
TRBV7-9,-,TRBJ2-7,-,CASSSIGQSQQYF,TGTGCCAGCAGCTCAATCGGACAGAGTCAGCAGTACTTC
TRBV6-5,-,TRBJ2-2,-,CASSYSDRGTGELFF,TGTGCCAGCAGTTACTCGGACAGAGGCACCGGGGAGCTGTTTTTT
TRBV27,-,TRBJ1-4,TRBD1,CASRSGTGNEKLFF,TGTGCCAGCAGATCCGGGACAGGAAATGAAAAACTGTTTTTT
TRBV28,-,TRBJ2-7,-,CASSQVYEQYF,TGTGCCAGCAGTCAAGTCTACGAGCAGTACTTC
TRBV4-2,-,TRBJ1-4,-,CASSQDHRQLTEKLFF,TGTGCCAGCAGCCAAGATCATAGACAGCTGACTGAAAAACTGTTTTTT
TRBV27,few,TRBJ1-2,TRBD1,CASSSETGGVDGYTF,TGTGCCAGCAGTTCCGAGACAGGGGGAGTCGATGGCTACACCTTC
TRBV9,-,TRBJ1-6,-,CASSRDGGYNSPLHF,TGTGCCAGCAGCCGTGATGGGGGCTATAATTCACCCCTCCACTTT
TRBV3-1/TRBV3-2,-,TRBJ2-7,TRBD2,CASSGGGEQYF,TGTGCCAGCTCGGGCGGGGGCGAGCAGTACTTC
TRBV19,-,TRBJ2-1,-,CASSRTGVSYNEQFF,TGTGCCAGTAGTAGAACAGGAGTCTCCTACAATGAGCAGTTCTTC
TRBV7-3,-,TRBJ2-2,TRBD2,CASSPQSGSTGELFF,TGTGCCAGCAGCCCCCAAAGCGGGAGCACCGGGGAGCTGTTTTTT
TRBV9,once,TRBJ2-7,TRBD2,CASSRTSGGYEQYF,TGTGCCAGCAGCCGGACTAGCGGGGGCTACGAGCAGTACTTC
TRBV4-2,-,TRBJ2-5,TRBD1,CASSRTGLAGLEETQYF,TGTGCCAGCAGCCGGACAGGGCTGGCGGGACTTGAAGAGACCCAGTACTTC
TRBV6-4,-,TRBJ2-5,-,CASSATRGETQYF,TGTGCCAGCAGTGCGACCAGAGGAGAGACCCAGTACTTC
TRBV18,-,TRBJ2-5,-,CASSRPSETQYF,TGTGCCAGCTCACGGCCCTCAGAGACCCAGTACTTC
TRBV4-2,-,TRBJ2-3,-,CASSRIEGGSTDTQYF,TGTGCCAGCAGCCGAATAGAAGGGGGGAGCACAGATACGCAGTATTTT
TRBV20-1,-,TRBJ2-7,-,CSAVTSYEQYF,TGCAGTGCTGTGACTTCCTACGAGCAGTACTTC
TRBV24-1,-,TRBJ2-4,-,CATSDARQVAKNIQYF,TGTGCCACCAGTGATGCCCGGCAGGTAGCCAAAAACATTCAGTACTTC
TRBV19,-,TRBJ2-2,TRBD2,CASRWGGDTGELFF,TGTGCCAGTAGGTGGGGGGGGGACACCGGGGAGCTGTTTTTT
TRBV3-1/TRBV3-2,-,TRBJ1-5,-,CASSQGQADQPQHF,TGTGCCAGCAGCCAAGGACAGGCCGATCAGCCCCAGCATTTT
TRBV9,once,TRBJ2-3,-,CASSVGGLIDTQYF,TGTGCCAGCAGCGTAGGGGGGCTGATAGATACGCAGTATTTT
TRBV7-9,-,TRBJ1-1,TRBD1,CASSQTGANTEAFF,TGTGCCAGCAGCCAGACAGGGGCGAACACTGAAGCTTTCTTT
TRBV9,-,TRBJ2-1,TRBD2,CASSAGGPYNEQFF,TGTGCCAGCAGTGCGGGGGGGCCCTACAATGAGCAGTTCTTC
TRBV5-8,-,TRBJ2-1,-,CASSLAGRSYNEQFF,TGTGCCAGCAGCTTGGCCGGGCGTTCCTACAATGAGCAGTTCTTC
TRBV4-1,-,TRBJ1-5,TRBD1,CASSQPGQGVNSNQPQHF,TGCGCCAGCAGCCAACCGGGACAGGGAGTCAATAGCAATCAGCCCCAGCATTTT
TRBV10-2,once,TRBJ1-1,-,CASSDPNTEAFF,TGCGCCAGCAGTGACCCTAACACTGAAGCTTTCTTT